The T cell receptor beta chain described here comes from a study of T cell responses to AZD1222 COVID-19 vaccine (TCRdb year 2021). Regarding the complete study: TCR sequencing was performed for approximately 240 trial participants, of whom around 200 were given two doses of AZD1222 and approximately 25 were given two doses of MenACWY control vaccine. Trial participants were enrolled by age into subgroups of 18-55, 56-69 and 70-plus years, and around 150, 29 and 61 TCR-sequenced participants, respectively, were included in these subgroups. On the study overall, not on this receptor specifically: CD4 TCRs associated with the vaccine covered the entire spike protein, and the dominant responses were in regions 160-218 and 743-854. Participants were mostly white British, with more females than males. The authors suggested clonal diversity may have been underestimated. Because no day 14 peak-response samples were available, the repertoires could be characterized only after the peak T cell response. Reportedly, close to half of the unique spike-specific TCRs recognized epitopes lying outside the regions that are mutated in the B.1.351 and B.1.1.7 variants. After two AZD1222 doses, both the breadth and the depth of spike-specific TCRs were significantly higher than at day 0 and than in MenACWY recipients. Conclusions about previously exposed vaccinees are limited, since just five or six AZD1222 recipients were seropositive for SARS-CoV-2 at baseline. The 56-69-year group was small, and its depth increase did not reach significance, likely because of low power.

The intended sense of this specimen's time point label: about 28 days (+/-7) after the second vaccine dose. Because spike-specific TCR depth and breadth did not differ between the two schedules, AZD1222 recipients who got a second dose at roughly 4 weeks were pooled with those who got a second dose at roughly 12 weeks. Vaccinee samples were obtained from the UK trials COV001 and COV002, which included a single-blind randomized controlled phase 2/3 trial of AZD1222 (ChAdOx1 nCoV-19) in healthy adults. Trial participant PBMC samples were collected at day 0 and day 28 after the second dose for TCRbeta chain sequencing. This clone was observed a single time. Its antigen remains unidentified. Base qualities were left out, and no much larger clone turns up one base away. The CDR3 regions of human TCRbeta chains were subjected to immunosequencing. The study's own analysis went as follows. TCRs in the repertoires were matched against a reference library of SARS-CoV-2-specific TCRs that had been generated with the MIRA antigen-specificity platform. Breadth meant the fraction of unique TCRs that were SARS-CoV-2-associated, whereas depth meant the fraction of total T cells that were SARS-CoV-2-associated. Using the MIRA data, every spike-specific TCR was mapped to the spike region that the TCR reacted to and assigned to either a CD4 or a CD8 class. Log10-transformed breadth and depth values were compared by one-way ANOVA with Sidak's multiple comparisons tests. TCRdb mirrors the immuneACCESS table, restricted to in-frame sequences. Some clones are absent from its copies; in checked studies, under half trace to an unresolved V gene, and the reason for the others is unknown. That table gives V, J and clone size, and the DNA gave D and trimming. Within this sample are just over 90,000 clones, with approximately 90% of them counted one time only. Clones ranked in the top ten supply roughly 2.4% of the sample.

The CDR3 sequence holds 15 residues, the cysteine and phenylalanine included. CDR3 DNA is the only sequence kept; it has 45 bases, read in frame from the first base. CDR1 and CDR2 (LNHNV, YYDKDF) derive from the germline V gene (reference sequence). Trimming removed 1 base from V and 0 bases from J, leaving 8 bases between the germline ends. Here the sequenced sample was peripheral blood, taken 28 days after the second AZD1222 dose. The sequence came from an adult who received the AZD1222 COVID-19 vaccine. The chain was built from TRBV15 and TRBJ2-3; the D gene cannot be named for sure. CDR3 sequence: CATSRGDSSTDTQYF. The nucleotides read TGTGCCACCAGCAGAGGGGATTCTAGCACAGATACGCAGTATTTT.